The rows below give T cell receptor beta chains drawn from one sample of a study of multiple sclerosis patients with progressive multifocal leukoencephalopathy. This table comes from immunoSEQ multiplex PCR, and its TCRdb copy is limited to in-frame clones, with some not included. The table has under 40,000 clones, 85% to 95% seen once. Sequencing input: PBMCs. The source of these receptors is a man aged 25 to 40 with multiple sclerosis. Each CDR3 is given with its conserved first and last residue. The order of the fields is clone size, D gene, V gene, J gene, CDR3 protein, CDR3 DNA. A D gene is named only where the DNA matches it firmly. Clone sizes are given selectively: once, few, many, or a class where the clone is expanded.

.	.	TRBV18	TRBJ1-2	CASSPGGAYGYTF	TGTGCCAGCTCACCAGGCGGCGCCTATGGCTACACCTTC
.	.	TRBV11-3	TRBJ2-7	CASSLDGTGYEQYF	TGTGCCAGCAGCTTAGACGGGACCGGATACGAGCAGTACTTC
.	TRBD1	TRBV5-1	TRBJ2-3	CASSLWTGRSSTDTQYF	TGCGCCAGCAGCCTCTGGACAGGGCGGTCTAGCACAGATACGCAGTATTTT
once	.	TRBV6-5	TRBJ2-7	CASSLRGEVMYEQYF	TGTGCCAGCAGCCTAAGGGGGGAGGTTATGTACGAGCAGTACTTC
.	TRBD1	TRBV14	TRBJ1-4	CASSHRDRDEKLFF	TGTGCCAGCAGCCACCGGGACAGGGATGAAAAACTGTTTTTT
.	TRBD2	TRBV5-6	TRBJ2-2	CASSFSSGRAKGTGELFF	TGTGCCAGCAGCTTCTCAAGCGGGAGGGCTAAGGGCACCGGGGAGCTGTTTTTT
.	TRBD2	TRBV11-3	TRBJ2-3	CASSLKGLAGGSTDTQYF	TGTGCCAGCAGCCTCAAGGGACTAGCGGGAGGGAGCACAGATACGCAGTATTTT
few	.	TRBV19	TRBJ1-1	CASSGGLNTEAFF	TGTGCCAGTAGCGGGGGCTTAAACACTGAAGCTTTCTTT
.	TRBD2	TRBV7-9	TRBJ2-1	CASSAGLAINEQFF	TGTGCCAGCAGCGCGGGACTAGCGATCAATGAGCAGTTCTTC
.	TRBD2	TRBV25-1	TRBJ2-2	CASSELTAGGPRELFF	TGTGCCAGCAGTGAATTGACCGCGGGAGGGCCTCGGGAGCTGTTTTTT
.	.	TRBV30	TRBJ1-1	CACCGTEAFF	TGTGCCTGCTGCGGCACTGAAGCTTTCTTT
.	.	TRBV30	TRBJ1-2	CAWSVLGGARGYTF	TGTGCCTGGAGTGTATTAGGGGGGGCACGAGGCTACACCTTC
.	.	TRBV4-1	TRBJ1-5	CASSREPGDFQHF	TGCGCCAGCAGCCGAGAGCCCGGGGACTTCCAGCATTTT
.	TRBD1	TRBV10-1	TRBJ1-6	CASRRQGRNSPLHF	TGCGCCAGCAGAAGACAGGGACGGAACTCACCCCTCCACTTT
.	TRBD2	TRBV11-3	TRBJ2-1	CASSLGLAGGEQFF	TGTGCCAGCAGCTTGGGACTAGCGGGAGGAGAGCAGTTCTTC
.	TRBD1	TRBV7-9	TRBJ2-7	CASSSTGGSYEQYF	TGTGCCAGCAGCTCGACAGGGGGCTCCTACGAGCAGTACTTC